These 15 T cell receptor beta chains originate from one sample sequenced in a study of shared clonotypes between healthy human individuals. Naive CD8 populations comprised CD45RO-negative cells positively selected for CCR7, excluding terminally differentiated effector memory CD45RA+ cells. Only in-frame clones appear in the TCRdb table, and some are missing; sequencing was by immunoSEQ multiplex PCR. The sample consists of 600,000 or so clones, more than 95% of them appearing once. Sample: naive CD8+ T cells sorted from blood. The receptors stem from a man younger than 40 in good health.

The chain couples TRBV5-6 to TRBJ2-1; no reliable D call. V gave up 4 bases and J gave up 2 bases, with 13 bases separating them. The length of the CDR3 is 15 residues. Germline values: CDR1 SGHDT, CDR2 YYEEEE. CDR3 bases: TGTGCCAGCAGCCCTGTGTTGGGAACCTACAATGAGCAGTTCTTC. Translation: CASSPVLGTYNEQFF. The variable domain in full, with the rest retrieved from reference TRBV5-6 and TRBJ2-1, is DAGVTQSPTHLIKTRGQQVTLRCSPKSGHDTVSWYQQALGQGPQFIFQYYEEEERQRGNFPDRFSGHQFPNYSSELNVNALLLGDSALYLCASSPVLGTYNEQFFGPGTRLTVL.

A single count supports this clone. The V call is TRBV5-1, the J call TRBJ2-3; 9 bases match TRBD1. The CDR3 sequence is 15 residues long. After removal of 4 bases from V and 2 bases from J, the junction contained 5 bases not matched to a gene. Germline CDR1 is SGHRS and CDR2 is YFSETQ. CDR3 loop: CASSKGTGYTDTQYF. The CDR3 nucleotides are TGCGCCAGCAGCAAAGGGACAGGGTACACAGATACGCAGTATTTT.

The chain couples TRBV13 to TRBJ2-1, with TRBD2 matching 11 bases. The V and J ends lost 7 bases and 5 bases, in that order; junction bases with no gene match: 4. Looked up from germline, CDR1 is PRHDT and CDR2 is FYEKMQ (reference sequence). The CDR3 runs to 14 residues. Written as DNA, the CDR3 is TGTGCCAGCACCAAGACTAGCGGGAACAATGAGCAGTTCTTC. Translated, it gives CASTKTSGNNEQFF.

This chain connects TRBV2 to TRBJ1-2, with a tentative D call TRBD1 (6 bases). Trimming took 10 bases from V and 4 from J, leaving 13 bases between them. Germline CDR1 and CDR2: SNHLY and FYNNEI. This CDR3 is built from 12 residues. The CDR3 nucleotides are TGTGCCACCGTAGAAGGGGGCTATGGCTACACCTTC. It codes for CATVEGGYGYTF.

The chain combines TRBV7-2 with TRBJ2-3; D remains unclear. V lost 5 bases and J lost 6, with 12 bases in between. CDR1 and CDR2 (germline): SGHTA, FQGNSA. CDR3 length: 13 amino acids. Here the CDR3 DNA reads TGTGCCAGCAGCGCGCACCGTCGGGATACGCAGTATTTT. Translating it yields CASSAHRRDTQYF.

The chain has TRBV9 and TRBJ2-3; D call uncertain. V was shortened by 0 bases and J by 0 bases, with 14 bases between the two germline ends. Germline V gene sequence: CDR1 SGDLS, CDR2 YYNGEE. This CDR3 comprises 17 residues. This chain's CDR3 is CASSVVRGATSTDTQYF. CDR3 DNA: TGTGCCAGCAGCGTAGTTCGCGGAGCGACTAGCACAGATACGCAGTATTTT.

This clone was counted a single time. The chain couples TRBV27 to TRBJ2-1; weak D call: TRBD1 (5 bases). The CDR3 totals 14 residues. The germline V gene encodes CDR1 MNHEY and CDR2 SMNVEV (reference sequence). Trimming removed 2 bases at V and 3 bases at J, with 8 bases between. CDR3 residues: CASSLRGVYNEQFF. The CDR3 region has the DNA TGTGCCAGCAGTTTAAGGGGCGTCTACAATGAGCAGTTCTTC.

The count of this clone is one. V and J are TRBV29-1 and TRBJ2-5; 7 nucleotides match TRBD1. Germline V gene sequence: CDR1 SQVTM, CDR2 ANQGSEA. This CDR3 is built from 14 residues. Trimming took 1 base from V and 5 from J; bases not matched to a gene: 7. The CDR3 loop reads CSVEVRGGGETQYF. CDR3 nucleotide sequence: TGCAGCGTTGAAGTGAGAGGGGGCGGGGAGACCCAGTACTTC.

V and J are TRBV29-1 and TRBJ2-4; the match to TRBD2 covers 7 bases. This CDR3 comprises 13 residues. Germline lookup yields CDR1 SQVTM and CDR2 ANQGSEA. The V segment lost 6 bases and the J segment 5 bases; nucleotides outside the gene matches: 7. The DNA for the CDR3 is TGCAGCGTGGCTCTAGCGGCACAAAACATTCAGTACTTC. It encodes CSVALAAQNIQYF.

This clone showed up just once. The chain combines TRBV2 with TRBJ1-1, with 8 positions matching TRBD1. Losses at the gene ends were 3 bases for V and 5 bases for J; bases not matched to a gene: 8. The CDR3 length is 15 residues. CDR1 is SNHLY and CDR2 is FYNNEI in the germline V gene. CDR3 protein: CASSDRWTGWTEAFF. The DNA for the CDR3 is TGTGCCAGCAGTGATCGGTGGACAGGGTGGACTGAAGCTTTCTTT.

This chain joins TRBV6-5 and TRBJ2-7; the D gene is possibly TRBD1 (5 bases). Between the trimmed V and J ends, which lost 5 bases and 6 bases, there was a span of 14 bases. Looked up from germline, CDR1 is MNHEY and CDR2 is SVGAGI. This CDR3 spans 13 amino acids. The chain's CDR3 is CASSHHDSVEQYF. The CDR3 DNA is TGTGCCAGCAGTCACCATGACAGTGTCGAGCAGTACTTC.

CDR3 protein: CSVEWTVPGELFF. CDR3 in DNA: TGCAGCGTTGAGTGGACAGTCCCCGGGGAGCTGTTTTTT. This chain connects TRBV29-1 to TRBJ2-2; the D gene is possibly TRBD1 (6 bases). Germline CDR1 and CDR2: SQVTM and ANQGSEA. V lost 3 bases, J lost 6 bases, and 11 bases lay in between. This CDR3 spans 13 amino acids.

The table lists this clone with a count of one. The chain recombines TRBV27 with TRBJ2-5, with D possibly being TRBD1 (6 bases). Germline V gene sequence: CDR1 MNHEY, CDR2 SMNVEV (reference sequence). Trimming pared 8 bases from V and 3 bases from J, leaving 16 bases between. The CDR3 loop spans 14 amino acids. The chain's CDR3 is CASGGLGAKETQYF. CDR3 in DNA: TGTGCCAGCGGCGGGTTGGGGGCTAAAGAGACCCAGTACTTC.

The chain links TRBV4-1 to TRBJ2-3, with a possible D match to TRBD2 (5 bases). This CDR3 spans 13 amino acids. Germline CDR1 MGHRA, CDR2 YSYEKL. The ends were cut back, 0 bases at V and 6 bases at J, with 7 bases in the middle. The DNA of the CDR3 is TGCGCCAGCAGCCAAGAAGGAGGTGATACGCAGTATTTT. Protein sequence: CASSQEGGDTQYF.

The chain carries TRBV10-1 and TRBJ1-5, with D hard to call. Germline V gene sequence: CDR1 WNHNN, CDR2 SYGVQD (reference sequence). CDR3 length: 13 amino acids. Trimming pared 3 bases from V and 3 bases from J, leaving 6 bases between. The CDR3 is CASSDSINQPQHF. In DNA form, the CDR3 reads TGCGCCAGCAGTGACAGTATCAATCAGCCCCAGCATTTT.